This T cell receptor (beta chain) appears in the sequencing data of a study of blood T cell repertoires in COVID-19. The overall study: Collection of acute and convalescent COVID-19 samples took place in the United States, Italy and Spain. From T cells, B-cell-depleted T cells, or PBMCs came the material, which was cDNA or gDNA.

By proportion, this clone is medium-sized. Original handling: Amplifying reference gene primers gave estimates of nucleated cell counts. The assay was immunoSEQ multiplex PCR, and TCRdb's table has in-frame clones only and misses some. V and J calls and clone size follow that table, whereas D and trimming were derived from the DNA. The sample yields tens of thousands of clones, more than 60% seen once. Sequenced: peripheral blood. This TCR was sampled from a woman in her seventies with acute or convalescent COVID-19.

The CDR3 DNA sequence: TGTGCCAGCTCACCTAGCAGGGGGAATGGTAATTCACCCCTCCACTTT. Its translation: CASSPSRGNGNSPLHF. The chain carries TRBV18 and TRBJ1-6; 7 positions agree with TRBD1. The V and J ends lost 3 bases and 6 bases, in that order; junction bases with no gene match: 8. The germline V gene encodes CDR1 KGHSH and CDR2 LQKENI. The CDR3 totals 16 residues.